Listed here is a single T cell receptor (beta chain). Germline CDR1 is SGHRS and CDR2 is YFSETQ. The V gene lost 0 bases and the J gene lost 10 bases, with 17 bases spanning the gap. This CDR3 contains 16 residues. TCRdb's table, derived via immunoSEQ multiplex PCR, lists solely in-frame clones and lacks some. The sample has roughly 150,000 clones, almost 90% seen once; the top ten hold under 2%. This sample was included in a study of control samples from healthy donors and cancer patients. The genes are TRBV5-1 and TRBJ1-6, with a possible D match to TRBD1 (6 bases). The receptor was isolated from a man younger than 35 in good health. The material sequenced was blood. Here the CDR3 DNA reads TGCGCCAGCAGCTTGGCGCAGGGGCCGATGGAGTCACCCCTCCACTTT. This codes for CASSLAQGPMESPLHF. Based on the CDR3 plus reference TRBV5-1 and TRBJ1-6, the full variable domain is KAGVTQTPRYLIKTRGQQVTLSCSPISGHRSVSWYQQTPGQGLQFLFEYFSETQRNKGNFPGRFSGRQFSNSRSEMNVSTLELGDSALYLCASSLAQGPMESPLHFGNGTRLTVT.